This entry concerns a single T cell receptor (beta chain). The data are from a study of blood T cell repertoires in COVID-19. Only in-frame clones appear in the TCRdb table, and some are missing; sequencing was by immunoSEQ multiplex PCR. The table has roughly 200,000 clones, 80% seen once; the top ten hold under 8%. Germline assignment: CDR1 SGHDN and CDR2 FVKESK. V dropped 4 bases and J dropped 7; count of bases not matched to a gene: 10. The CDR3 runs to 16 residues. The material sequenced was peripheral blood. The chain uses TRBV14 and TRBJ2-1, with 10 bases identical to TRBD2. This sequence originates from a man aged 55 to 70 with acute or convalescent COVID-19. CDR3 nucleotide sequence: TGTGCCAGCAGCCCCTTAAGCGGGGGGGCAGGAAATGAGCAGTTCTTC. Its translation: CASSPLSGGAGNEQFF. The full variable domain, completed using reference TRBV14 and TRBJ2-1, is EAGVTQFPSHSVIEKGQTVTLRCDPISGHDNLYWYRRVMGKEIKFLLHFVKESKQDESGMPNNRFLAERTGGTYSTLKVQPAELEDSGVYFCASSPLSGGAGNEQFFGPGTRLTVL.